This T cell receptor beta chain was sequenced in a study of naive and memory T cell subsets. Study-wide points: Possibly reflecting memory cells re-expressing CD45RA, a few larger clonotypes occurred in naive repertoires, especially CD8.

This clonotype was counted only a few times. The antigen is not known. Both TRBC1 and TRBC2 were covered by a beta constant-region primer of two equimolar oligonucleotides. Four rounds of PCR amplified the ligated cDNA using nested alpha and beta constant-region primers plus SP2. TCRdb re-analysed the UMI-ligation and nested PCR reads in MiXCR, keeping a single row per CDR3 protein. The top ten hold approximately 0.1% of the sample, which has 150,000 or so distinct CDR3 sequences, 22% seen once. This CDR3 region has 14 residues. Deletions cut 1 base from V and 2 bases from J, with 6 bases between. The germline gives CDR1 SNHLY, CDR2 FYNNEI.

The clonotype was recovered from a human donor in good health. The V call is TRBV2, the J call TRBJ1-5; D gene uncertain. The sequenced sample consisted of naive CD4+ T cells from blood. The CDR3 here is CASSEDWGNQPQHF. In DNA, the CDR3 is TGTGCCAGCAGTGAAGATTGGGGCAATCAGCCCCAGCATTTT.